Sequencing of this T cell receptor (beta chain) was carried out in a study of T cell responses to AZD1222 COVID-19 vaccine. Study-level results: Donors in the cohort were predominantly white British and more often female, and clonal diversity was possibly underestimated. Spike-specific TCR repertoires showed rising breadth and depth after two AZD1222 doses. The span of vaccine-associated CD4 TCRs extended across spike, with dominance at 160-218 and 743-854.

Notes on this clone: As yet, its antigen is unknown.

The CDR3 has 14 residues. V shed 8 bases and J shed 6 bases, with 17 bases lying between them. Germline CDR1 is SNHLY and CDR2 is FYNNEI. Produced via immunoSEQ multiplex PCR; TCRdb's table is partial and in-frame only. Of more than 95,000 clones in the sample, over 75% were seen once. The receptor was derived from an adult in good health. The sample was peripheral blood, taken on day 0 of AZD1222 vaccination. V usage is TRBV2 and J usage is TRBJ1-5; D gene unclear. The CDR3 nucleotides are TGTGCCAGCCAACCCTCTAGCCCGAGTCAGCCCCAGCATTTT. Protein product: CASQPSSPSQPQHF.